A single T cell receptor beta chain is shown here with its context. The data belong to a study of blood T cell repertoires in COVID-19. The overall study: The United States, Italy and Spain provided the acute and convalescent COVID-19 samples. Sample material is recorded as cDNA or gDNA derived from T cells, B-cell-depleted T cells, or PBMCs.

Original analysis: Counts of nucleated cells, estimated from reference gene primer amplification, were obtained. Sequencing used immunoSEQ multiplex PCR; TCRdb keeps in-frame clones, though not all of them. V and J calls and clone size are given by that table; D and trimming were obtained from the DNA. The sample comprises 220,000 or so clones, over 70% of which are singletons, and about 5.5% rests with the top ten. V lost 1 base to trimming and J lost 5 bases; unmatched junction nucleotides: 12. Germline CDR1 reads GTSNPN; CDR2 reads SVGIG (reference sequence). The CDR3 length is 17 residues. The TCR sequence derives from a woman in her 70s with acute or convalescent COVID-19. This sequence joins TRBV30 and TRBJ1-2; 11 bases align to TRBD1. Sequenced material: peripheral blood. The CDR3 sequence: CAWSAVRTGGLYYGYTF. Written as DNA, the CDR3 is TGTGCCTGGAGTGCGGTTCGGACAGGGGGCCTCTATTATGGCTACACCTTC.